This TCR beta chain came from a study of cytomegalovirus exposure and HLA in healthy donors. The CDR3 runs to 15 residues. Between the trimmed V and J ends, which lost 2 bases and 6 bases, there was a span of 13 bases. Germline CDR1 LGHNA, CDR2 YSLEER. Primers: 60 Vbeta forward and 13 Jbeta reverse. This table comes from immunoSEQ multiplex PCR, and its TCRdb copy is limited to in-frame clones, with some not included. There are 100,000 to 150,000 clones in the sample; roughly 80% occur only once, and 8.5% to 10% lies in the top ten. The study, taken as a whole, reports: Presence/absence analysis assumed near-uniform sequencing depth across donors.

A remark on this clone: What it binds is unknown.

The chain recombines TRBV4-3 with TRBJ2-2; tentatively, D is TRBD1 (5 bases). This TCR derives from a female donor in good health and CMV-seropositive. The source material was PBMCs. The CDR3 nucleotides read TGCGCCAGCAGCCAATCCCCAGGGATCGCCGGGGAGCTGTTTTTT. It translates to CASSQSPGIAGELFF.